One sample yielded the 7 T cell receptor beta chains listed below, sequenced in a study of response to subunit inactivated influenza vaccine. TCRdb reprocessed the RT-PCR reads with MiXCR, giving one entry per CDR3 protein. The sample lists roughly 700,000 distinct CDR3 sequences, 15% to 17% occurring once. The sequencing here drew on PBMCs from blood, taken approximately 12 days after vaccination. The receptors originated from a man in his fifties or sixties who received an inactivated influenza vaccine.

This clonotype was counted between two and nine times. J is TRBJ2-3 and V is TRBV24-1; TRBD2 matches at 10 bases. The CDR3 has 15 amino acids. J gave up 4 bases and V 1 base, and 1 base lay outside the gene matches. Looked up from germline, CDR1 is KGHDR and CDR2 is SFDVKD. DNA of the CDR3: TGTGCCACCAGTGATTTTGGACTAGCGGCAGATACGCAGTATTTT. This codes for CATSDFGLAADTQYF.

This clonotype was counted a few times. The chain combines TRBV11-2 with TRBJ2-2; TRBD2 aligns across 12 bases. Germline V gives CDR1 SGHAT, CDR2 FQNNGV. The trim removed 2 bases at V and 9 bases at J, leaving 4 bases unmatched. The CDR3 runs to 15 residues. CDR3 nucleotides: TGTGCCAGCAGCTTAACAACTAGCGGGAGGAGGGAGCTGTTTTTT. Translation: CASSLTTSGRRELFF. Together with reference TRBV11-2 and TRBJ2-2, the CDR3 gives the full variable domain: EAGVAQSPRYKIIEKRQSVAFWCNPISGHATLYWYQQILGQGPKLLIQFQNNGVVDDSQLPKDRFSAERLKGVDSTLKIQPAKLEDSAVYLCASSLTTSGRRELFFGEGSRLTVL.

This clonotype turned up a few times. The chain carries TRBV29-1 and TRBJ1-1; D might be TRBD1 (5 bases). CDR1 SQVTM and CDR2 ANQGSEA come from the germline V gene. The CDR3 loop spans 12 amino acids. Trimming took off 4 bases at V and 5 bases at J, with 11 bases between the two ends. The CDR3: CSVVRGRTEAFF. The CDR3 DNA reads TGCAGCGTTGTCCGGGGGAGGACTGAAGCTTTCTTT. Together with reference TRBV29-1 and TRBJ1-1, the CDR3 gives the full variable domain: SAVISQKPSRDICQRGTSLTIQCQVDSQVTMMFWYRQQPGQSLTLIATANQGSEATYESGFVIDKFPISRPNLTFSTLTVSNMSPEDSSIYLCSVVRGRTEAFFGQGTRLTVV.

The chain joins TRBV28 to TRBJ1-2; TRBD1 matches 7 bases. The CDR3 length is 16 residues. Germline loops: CDR1 MDHEN, CDR2 SYDVKM. Trimming removed 4 bases from V and 8 bases from J; junction bases left unmatched: 16. CDR3 bases: TGTGCCAGCAGTTCAGGACAGGCAACTACGCTCGGCGGCTACACCTTC. This translates into CASSSGQATTLGGYTF.

Regarding this clonotype: With a much larger clone just one base away, this may be a read error. The chain joins TRBV28 to TRBJ1-4; D gene ambiguous. CDR1 is MDHEN and CDR2 is SYDVKM in the germline V gene. The CDR3 covers 11 residues. Trimming removed 3 bases from V and 7 bases from J, with 3 bases in between. The CDR3 nucleotides read TGTGCCAGCAGTTTTACTGAAAAACTGTTTTTT. This gives the protein CASSFTEKLFF.

This clonotype occurred a few times. The rearrangement joins TRBV28 to TRBJ1-6, with no clear D. The CDR3 runs 14 residues. V lost 4 bases and J 1 base, leaving 5 bases between the germline ends. CDR1 and CDR2 (germline): MDHEN, SYDVKM. For the CDR3, the DNA is TGTGCCAGCAGTTGGGTGTCCTATAATTCACCCCTCCACTTT. Translating gives CASSWVSYNSPLHF.

The genes are TRBV5-1 and TRBJ2-5; D remains ambiguous. The ends were cut back, 1 base at V and 2 bases at J, with 12 bases in the middle. Germline V lookup: CDR1 SGHRS, CDR2 YFSETQ. The CDR3 runs to 15 residues. The CDR3 sequence is CASSLLSIGQETQYF. The CDR3 coding sequence is TGCGCCAGCAGCTTGCTGTCTATCGGGCAAGAGACCCAGTACTTC.